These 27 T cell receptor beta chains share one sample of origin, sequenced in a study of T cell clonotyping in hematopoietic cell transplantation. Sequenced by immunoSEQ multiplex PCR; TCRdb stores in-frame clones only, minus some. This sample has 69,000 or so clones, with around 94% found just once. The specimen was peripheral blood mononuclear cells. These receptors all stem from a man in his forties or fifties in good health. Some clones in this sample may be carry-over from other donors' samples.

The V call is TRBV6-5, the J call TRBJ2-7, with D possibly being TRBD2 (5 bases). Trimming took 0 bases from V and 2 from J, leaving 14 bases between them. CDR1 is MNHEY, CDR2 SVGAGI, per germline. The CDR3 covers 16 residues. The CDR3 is CASSYSSNGKAYEQYF. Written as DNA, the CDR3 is TGTGCCAGCAGTTACTCGAGTAACGGGAAGGCCTACGAGCAGTACTTC.

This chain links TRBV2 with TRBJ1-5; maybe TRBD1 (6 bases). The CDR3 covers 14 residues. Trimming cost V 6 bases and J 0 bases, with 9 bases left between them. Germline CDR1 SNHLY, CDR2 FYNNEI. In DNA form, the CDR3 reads TGTGCCAGCAGCCGGGACACTAGCAATCAGCCCCAGCATTTT. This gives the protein CASSRDTSNQPQHF.

This CDR3 is CASSTRRNTEAFF. The CDR3 nucleotides read TGTGCCAGCAGTACCCGACGGAACACTGAAGCTTTCTTT. V is TRBV27 and J is TRBJ1-1; D remains ambiguous. The CDR3 length is 13 residues. V shed 5 bases and J shed 1 base, with 8 bases lying between them. The germline CDR1 and CDR2 sequences are MNHEY and SMNVEV (reference sequence).

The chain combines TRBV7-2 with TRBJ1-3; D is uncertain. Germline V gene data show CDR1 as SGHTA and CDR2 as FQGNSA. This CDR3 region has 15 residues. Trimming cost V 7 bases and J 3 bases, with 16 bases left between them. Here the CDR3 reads CASTGFASGGNTIYF. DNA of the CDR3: TGTGCCAGCACCGGTTTTGCGTCAGGTGGAAACACCATATATTTT.

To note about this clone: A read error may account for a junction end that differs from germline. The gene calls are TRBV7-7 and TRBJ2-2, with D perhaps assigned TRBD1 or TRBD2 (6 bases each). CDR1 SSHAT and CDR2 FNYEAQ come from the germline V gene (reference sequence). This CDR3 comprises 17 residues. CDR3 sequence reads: CASSLGLGGQITGELFF. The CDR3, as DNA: TGTGCTAGCAGCTTAGGTTTGGGAGGACAGATCACCGGGGAGCTGTTTTTT.

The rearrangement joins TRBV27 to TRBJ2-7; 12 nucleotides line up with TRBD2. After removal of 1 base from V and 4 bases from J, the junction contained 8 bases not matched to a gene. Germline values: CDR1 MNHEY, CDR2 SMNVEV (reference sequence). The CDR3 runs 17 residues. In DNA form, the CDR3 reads TGTGCCAGCAGTTTATACAAAACTAGCGGGAGGTGGTACGAGCAGTACTTC. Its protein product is CASSLYKTSGRWYEQYF.

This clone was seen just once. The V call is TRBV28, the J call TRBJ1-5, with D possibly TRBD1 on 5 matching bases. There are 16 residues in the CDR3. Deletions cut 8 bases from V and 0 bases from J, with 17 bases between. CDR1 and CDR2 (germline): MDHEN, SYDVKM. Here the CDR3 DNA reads TGTGCCAGCGGGGGACCCGCGGCAGATAGCAATCAGCCCCAGCATTTT. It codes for CASGGPAADSNQPQHF. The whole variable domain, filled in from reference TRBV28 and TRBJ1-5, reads DVKVTQSSRYLVKRTGEKVFLECVQDMDHENMFWYRQDPGLGLRLIYFSYDVKMKEKGDIPEGYSVSREKKERFSLILESASTNQTSMYLCASGGPAADSNQPQHFGDGTRLSIL.

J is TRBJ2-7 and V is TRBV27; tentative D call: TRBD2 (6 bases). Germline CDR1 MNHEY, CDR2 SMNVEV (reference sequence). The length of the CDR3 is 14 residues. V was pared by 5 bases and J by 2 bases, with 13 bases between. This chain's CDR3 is CASSVTGGAYEQYF. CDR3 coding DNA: TGTGCCAGCAGTGTAACCGGGGGAGCCTACGAGCAGTACTTC.

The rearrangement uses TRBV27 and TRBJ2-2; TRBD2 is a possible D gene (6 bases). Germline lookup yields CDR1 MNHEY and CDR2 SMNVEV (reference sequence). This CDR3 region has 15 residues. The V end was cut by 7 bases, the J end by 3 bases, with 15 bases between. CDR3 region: CASNSEGPDTGELFF. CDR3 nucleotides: TGTGCCAGCAACTCGGAGGGGCCGGACACCGGGGAGCTGTTTTTT.

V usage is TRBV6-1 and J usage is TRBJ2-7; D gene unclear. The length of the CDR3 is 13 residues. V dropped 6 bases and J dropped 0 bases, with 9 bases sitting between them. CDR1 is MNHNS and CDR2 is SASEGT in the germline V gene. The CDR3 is CASRHLNSYEQYF. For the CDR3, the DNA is TGTGCCAGCAGGCACCTCAACTCCTACGAGCAGTACTTC.

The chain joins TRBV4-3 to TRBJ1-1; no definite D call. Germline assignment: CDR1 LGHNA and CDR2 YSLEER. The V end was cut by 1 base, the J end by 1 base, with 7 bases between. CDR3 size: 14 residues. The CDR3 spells CASSQGTSNTEAFF. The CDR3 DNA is TGCGCCAGCAGCCAAGGAACATCGAACACTGAAGCTTTCTTT.

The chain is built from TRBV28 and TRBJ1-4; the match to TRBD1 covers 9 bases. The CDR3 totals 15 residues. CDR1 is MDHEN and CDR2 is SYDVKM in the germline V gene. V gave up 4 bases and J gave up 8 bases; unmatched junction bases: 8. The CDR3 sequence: CASSSRDREEEKLFF. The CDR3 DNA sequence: TGTGCCAGCAGTTCTAGGGACAGGGAGGAAGAAAAACTGTTTTTT.

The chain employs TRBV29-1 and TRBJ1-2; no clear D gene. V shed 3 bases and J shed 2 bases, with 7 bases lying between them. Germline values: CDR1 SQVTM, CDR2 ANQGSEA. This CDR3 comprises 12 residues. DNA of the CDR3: TGCAGCGTTGAGGCCGAGAACTATGGCTACACCTTC. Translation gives CSVEAENYGYTF.

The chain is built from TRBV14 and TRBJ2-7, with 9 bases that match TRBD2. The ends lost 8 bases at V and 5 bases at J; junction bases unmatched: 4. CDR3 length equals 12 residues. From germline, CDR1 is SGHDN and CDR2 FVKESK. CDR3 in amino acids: CASAAGGNEQYF. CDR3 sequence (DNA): TGTGCCAGCGCAGCGGGAGGAAACGAGCAGTACTTC.

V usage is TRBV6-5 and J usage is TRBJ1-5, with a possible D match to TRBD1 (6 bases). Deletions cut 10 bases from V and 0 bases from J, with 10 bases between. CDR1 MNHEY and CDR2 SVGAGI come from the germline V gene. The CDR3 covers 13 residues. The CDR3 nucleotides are TGTGCCACTCCAGGGGCTAGCAATCAGCCCCAGCATTTT. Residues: CATPGASNQPQHF.

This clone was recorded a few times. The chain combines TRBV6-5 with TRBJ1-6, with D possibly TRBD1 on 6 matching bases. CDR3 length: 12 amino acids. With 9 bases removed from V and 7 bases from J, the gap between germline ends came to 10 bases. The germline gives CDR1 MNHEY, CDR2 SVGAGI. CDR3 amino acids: CASQGYNSPLHF. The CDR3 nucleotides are TGTGCCAGTCAGGGGTACAATTCACCCCTCCACTTT.

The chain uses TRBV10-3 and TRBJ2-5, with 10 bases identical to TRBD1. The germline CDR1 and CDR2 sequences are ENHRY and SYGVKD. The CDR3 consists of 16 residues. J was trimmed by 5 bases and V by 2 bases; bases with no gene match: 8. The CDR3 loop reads CAISEPRTGGVETQYF. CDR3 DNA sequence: TGTGCCATCAGTGAGCCTCGGACAGGGGGGGTTGAGACCCAGTACTTC.

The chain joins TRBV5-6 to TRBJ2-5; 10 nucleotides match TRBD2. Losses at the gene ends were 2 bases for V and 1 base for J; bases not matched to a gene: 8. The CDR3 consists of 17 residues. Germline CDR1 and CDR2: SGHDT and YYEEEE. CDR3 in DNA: TGTGCCAGCAGCTTCCTTAAACTAGCGGGGTCCCAAGAGACCCAGTACTTC. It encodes CASSFLKLAGSQETQYF.

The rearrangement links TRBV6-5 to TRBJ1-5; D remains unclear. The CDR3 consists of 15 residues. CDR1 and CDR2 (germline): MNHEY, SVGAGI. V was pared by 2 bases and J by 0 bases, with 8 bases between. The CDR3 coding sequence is TGTGCCAGCAGTTACAAACGGAATAGCAATCAGCCCCAGCATTTT. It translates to CASSYKRNSNQPQHF.

The CDR3 here is CSVRGGQGVLNTEAFF. In nucleotides, the CDR3 is TGCAGCGTCCGGGGGGGACAGGGGGTGTTGAACACTGAAGCTTTCTTT. The chain links TRBV29-1 to TRBJ1-1, with 11 bases identical to TRBD1. Trimming cost V 6 bases and J 0 bases; bases outside gene matches: 9. The CDR3 loop spans 16 amino acids. Germline assignment: CDR1 SQVTM and CDR2 ANQGSEA.

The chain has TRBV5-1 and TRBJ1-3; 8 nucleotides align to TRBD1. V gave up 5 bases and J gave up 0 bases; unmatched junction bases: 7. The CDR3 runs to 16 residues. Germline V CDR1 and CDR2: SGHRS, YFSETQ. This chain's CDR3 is CASSLMGQDSGNTIYF. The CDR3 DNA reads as TGCGCCAGCAGTTTAATGGGACAGGACTCTGGAAACACCATATATTTT.

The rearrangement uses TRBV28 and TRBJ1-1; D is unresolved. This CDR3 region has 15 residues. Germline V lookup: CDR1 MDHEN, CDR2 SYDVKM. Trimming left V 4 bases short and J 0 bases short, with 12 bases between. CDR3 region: CASSSMDGMNTEAFF. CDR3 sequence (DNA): TGTGCCAGCAGTTCCATGGACGGGATGAACACTGAAGCTTTCTTT. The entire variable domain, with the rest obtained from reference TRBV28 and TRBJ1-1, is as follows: DVKVTQSSRYLVKRTGEKVFLECVQDMDHENMFWYRQDPGLGLRLIYFSYDVKMKEKGDIPEGYSVSREKKERFSLILESASTNQTSMYLCASSSMDGMNTEAFFGQGTRLTVV.

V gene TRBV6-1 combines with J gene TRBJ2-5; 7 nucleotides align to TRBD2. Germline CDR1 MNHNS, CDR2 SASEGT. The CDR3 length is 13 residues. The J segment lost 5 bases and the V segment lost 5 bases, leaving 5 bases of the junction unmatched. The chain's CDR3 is CASSREARETQYF. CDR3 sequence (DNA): TGTGCCAGCAGTCGGGAGGCCAGGGAGACCCAGTACTTC.

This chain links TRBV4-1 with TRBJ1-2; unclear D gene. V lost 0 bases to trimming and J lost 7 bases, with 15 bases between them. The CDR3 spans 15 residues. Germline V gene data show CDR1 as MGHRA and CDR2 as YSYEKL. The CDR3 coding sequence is TGCGCCAGCAGCCAAGATGGGTTAGGGAGCCGTGGCTACACCTTC. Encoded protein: CASSQDGLGSRGYTF.

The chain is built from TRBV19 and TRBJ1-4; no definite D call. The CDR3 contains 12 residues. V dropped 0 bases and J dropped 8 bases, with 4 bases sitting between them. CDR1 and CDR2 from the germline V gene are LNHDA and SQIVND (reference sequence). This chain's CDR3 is CASSIDLEKLFF. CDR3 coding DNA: TGTGCCAGTAGTATAGATCTAGAAAAACTGTTTTTT.

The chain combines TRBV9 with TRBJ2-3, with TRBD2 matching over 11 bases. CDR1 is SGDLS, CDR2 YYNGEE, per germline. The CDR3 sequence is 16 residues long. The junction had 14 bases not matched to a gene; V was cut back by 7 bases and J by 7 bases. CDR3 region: CASSPVSGGAGNTQYF. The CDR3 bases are TGTGCCAGCTCACCCGTTAGCGGGGGGGCCGGAAATACGCAGTATTTT.

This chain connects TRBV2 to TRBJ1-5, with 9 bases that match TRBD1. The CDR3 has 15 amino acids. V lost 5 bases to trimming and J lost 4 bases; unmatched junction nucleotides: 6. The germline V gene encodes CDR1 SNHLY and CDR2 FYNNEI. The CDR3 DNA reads TGTGCCAGCAGTCCGGGACAGGGACGGAATCAGCCCCAGCATTTT. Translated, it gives CASSPGQGRNQPQHF.